These T cell receptor beta chains were read from a single sample in a study of breast tumors, draining lymph nodes, adjacent tissues. TCRdb re-called the multiplex PCR reads through MiXCR, storing one row per CDR3 protein. The sample has approximately 140,000 distinct CDR3 sequences, about 33% seen once. Sample: axillary lymph node tissue. The origin of the receptors is a female donor with breast cancer. Some clones in this sample may be carry-over from other donors' samples. CDR3s include the opening cysteine and the closing phenylalanine or tryptophan. A D gene is named only where the DNA matches it firmly. Expanded clones are given a class, and other clones once, few, many or no size at all.

>NA|TRBV11-3|TRBJ2-2|NA
TGTGCCAGCAGCGCAACAGGGTTATCTTCCCCCGGGGAGCTGTTTTTT
CASSATGLSSPGELFF
>NA|TRBV20-1|TRBJ1-6|NA
TGCAGTGCGCAAGACAGGCGGAATTCACCCCTCCACTTT
CSAQDRRNSPLHF
>TRBD2|TRBV2|TRBJ2-5|many
TGTGCCAGCACCAGGGAGGGAGAGACCCAGTACTTC
CASTREGETQYF
>TRBD1|TRBV5-6|TRBJ1-3|NA
TGTGCCAGCAGCTCCAGGGGGACGGCTGGAAACACCATATATTTT
CASSSRGTAGNTIYF
>NA|TRBV20-1|TRBJ1-4|NA
TGCAGTGCTAGAGATGAAAAACTGTTTTTT
CSARDEKLFF
>NA|TRBV9|TRBJ2-5|many
TGTGCCAGCAGCCTAAGACGTCCCCCACTGGGGCAAGAGACCCAGTACTTC
CASSLRRPPLGQETQYF
>NA|TRBV11-2|TRBJ2-3|many
TGTGCCAGCAGCAGGGGACAGACTAGCACAAATACGCAGTATTTT
CASSRGQTSTNTQYF
>NA|TRBV2|TRBJ1-2|many
TGTGCCAGCAGTGGAATAAAGGGAAACTATGGCTACACCTTC
CASSGIKGNYGYTF
>NA|TRBV19|TRBJ2-4|few
TGTGCCAGTAGTATAGATCCCGGGGTTCGACTAGCCAAAAACATTCAGTACTTC
CASSIDPGVRLAKNIQYF
>NA|TRBV5-1|TRBJ2-4|NA
TGCGCCAGCAGCTGGCAGGGTGGGACCAACAACATTCAGTACTTC
CASSWQGGTNNIQYF
>NA|TRBV19|TRBJ1-4|many
TGTGCCAGTAGGCGAATGGCAACTAATGAAAAACTGTTTTTT
CASRRMATNEKLFF
>NA|TRBV5-1|TRBJ1-4|NA
TGCGCCAGCAGCTTTGGGGAAAATGGGAACCTGTTTTTT
CASSFGENGNLFF
>TRBD1|TRBV9|TRBJ1-3|many
TGTGCCAGCAGCGCATCCGGGACAGGGGGCGCGGACACCATATATTTT
CASSASGTGGADTIYF
>NA|TRBV6-6|TRBJ2-3|many
TGTGCCAGCACTCCTACTAGGGGGGGCGGGGCAGATACGCAGTATTTT
CASTPTRGGGADTQYF
>NA|TRBV30|TRBJ1-2|many
TGTGCCTGGAGTGCCCATATCCCGGGAGGCTACACCTTC
CAWSAHIPGGYTF
>TRBD1|TRBV6-6|TRBJ1-5|NA
TGTGCCAGCAGATTAAGGGACAGTCGAATGCAGACCCAGCATTTT
CASRLRDSRMQTQHF
>TRBD1|TRBV25-1|TRBJ1-4|many
TGTGCCAGCAGTGATCTGAGGACAGGGATTGAAAAACTGTTTTTT
CASSDLRTGIEKLFF
>NA|TRBV20-1|TRBJ2-5|many
TGCAGTGCTACTGTTAAAGAGACCCAGTACTTC
CSATVKETQYF
>TRBD1|TRBV5-5|TRBJ1-5|NA
TGTGCCAGCAGCTTGGGACAGGGGGATCAGCCCCAGCATTTT
CASSLGQGDQPQHF
>NA|TRBV19|TRBJ2-1|many
TGTGCCAGTAGTCATGGGCTGGGCAATGAGCAGTTCTTC
CASSHGLGNEQFF
>NA|TRBV20-1|TRBJ2-5|many
TGCAGTGCTAGTGTCCGGGTACAAGAGACCCAGTACTTC
CSASVRVQETQYF
>NA|TRBV9|TRBJ1-3|many
TGTGCCAGCAGCGTAGACAGTCTCTCTGGAAACACCATATATTTT
CASSVDSLSGNTIYF
>NA|TRBV6-6|TRBJ2-1|many
TGTGCCAGCAGTTACGGAGGGGAGGCCTACAATGAGCAGTTCTTC
CASSYGGEAYNEQFF
>NA|TRBV29-1|TRBJ2-3|NA
TGCAGCGTTGAATCCGGCCAGAGCTCCTACAATGAGCAGTATTTT
CSVESGQSSYNEQYF
>NA|TRBV28|TRBJ1-3|many
TGTGCCAGCAGTTTACCCCAGGTATCTGGAAACACCATATATTTT
CASSLPQVSGNTIYF
>NA|TRBV5-6|TRBJ1-1|NA
TGTGCCAGCAGCTTTCAGGTAGGGTTGCATGCTTTCTTT
CASSFQVGLHAFF
>TRBD2|TRBV11-1|TRBJ2-2|many
TGTGCCAGCAGCCCTCAGCCTACAGCGGGGGGGAACACCGGGGAGCTGTTTTTT
CASSPQPTAGGNTGELFF
>NA|TRBV18|TRBJ2-5|many
TGTGCCAGCTCACCAAGGTTGGCGGGGACCCAAGAGACCCAGTACTTC
CASSPRLAGTQETQYF
>NA|TRBV29-1|TRBJ1-3|many
TGCAGCGTCTCAATCTCTGGAAACACCATATATTTT
CSVSISGNTIYF
>NA|TRBV6-5|TRBJ2-3|many
TGTGCCAGCAGCTATTCGACAGGCGCTTCTAGCACAGATACGCAGTATTTT
CASSYSTGASSTDTQYF
>TRBD1|TRBV5-1|TRBJ2-1|many
TGCGCCAGCAGCCAGGGACAGGGGGCCTACAATGAGCAGTTCTTC
CASSQGQGAYNEQFF
>NA|TRBV24-1|TRBJ1-5|many
TGTGCCACCAGGGGGGAGGGGCGACATAAGCAGCCCCAGCATTTT
CATRGEGRHKQPQHF
>NA|TRBV5-5|TRBJ2-4|NA
TGTGCCAGCAGCCCCATGGAGGGGCGGGCAGCCAAAAACATTCAGTACTTC
CASSPMEGRAAKNIQYF
>TRBD1|TRBV5-6|TRBJ1-1|NA
TGTGCCAGCAGCACGGGACAGAACCCTGAAGCTTTCTTT
CASSTGQNPEAFF
>TRBD1|TRBV5-6|TRBJ2-4|NA
TGTGCCAGCAGCTTTGGGACAGGGACGAAACAGTACTTC
CASSFGTGTKQYF
>NA|TRBV2|TRBJ1-1|NA
TGTGCCAGGGGGGGAGGGCCCGAAGCTTTCTTT
CARGGGPEAFF
>NA|TRBV28|TRBJ2-3|many
TGTGCCAGCAGTTTAGGGTGGGGAAATACGCAGTATTTT
CASSLGWGNTQYF
>NA|TRBV7-2|TRBJ1-1|NA
TGTGCCAGCAGCTTAGGTCTGAAGACTGAAGCTTCCTTT
CASSLGLKTEASF
>NA|TRBV6-1|TRBJ1-3|NA
TGTGCCAGCAGTGAACACGTACACTCTGGAAACACCATATATTTT
CASSEHVHSGNTIYF
>NA|TRBV7-9|TRBJ1-5|NA
TGTGCCAGCAGCTTAGGAGGGGTGGAGACCCAGCATTTT
CASSLGGVETQHF
>NA|TRBV3-1|TRBJ2-1|many
TGTGCCAGCAGCCAAGACAGGTACACTGAGCAGTTCTTC
CASSQDRYTEQFF
>NA|TRBV24-1|TRBJ2-3|NA
TGTGCCACCAGTGATCCTTTATTCGGGGGGCGAGGACGCACAGATACGCAGTATTTT
CATSDPLFGGRGRTDTQYF
>NA|TRBV10-1|TRBJ1-6|many
TGCGCCAGCAGTGATGGGACCAAGGATTCACCCCTCCACTTT
CASSDGTKDSPLHF
>NA|TRBV3-1|TRBJ2-3|many
TGTGCCAGCAGCCCCGCTTGGAATACGCAGTATTTT
CASSPAWNTQYF
>NA|TRBV28|TRBJ2-1|NA
TGTGCCAGCAGGCTCCGAGCGGACTACAATGAGCAGTTCTTC
CASRLRADYNEQFF
>NA|TRBV19|TRBJ2-1|many
TGTGCCAGTAGTCCCTTACTTGAGGGGGATGAGCAGTTCTTC
CASSPLLEGDEQFF
>NA|TRBV5-1|TRBJ2-5|many
TGCGCCAGCAGCTTGGTGGGGGGCGTAGAGACCCAGTACTTC
CASSLVGGVETQYF
>TRBD1|TRBV7-8|TRBJ2-1|NA
TGTGCTAGCAGCGCGCGACAGGGATCCTACAATGAGCAGTTCTTC
CASSARQGSYNEQFF
>TRBD2|TRBV3-1|TRBJ2-4|NA
TGTGCCAGCAGCCAAGTCCCCCACAGCGGGGTAAACATTCAGTACTTC
CASSQVPHSGVNIQYF
>NA|TRBV6-5|TRBJ2-7|many
TGTGCCAGCAGTTACGGACACTCAGAGTTCTACGAGCAGTACTTC
CASSYGHSEFYEQYF
>NA|TRBV7-2|TRBJ2-4|NA
TGTGCCAGCAGCTTTTCGGGAGCTCTAGCCAAAAACATTCAGTACTTC
CASSFSGALAKNIQYF
>NA|TRBV7-6|TRBJ1-6|NA
TGTGCCAGTGCCTATAATTCACCCCTCCACTTT
CASAYNSPLHF
>TRBD2|TRBV20-1|TRBJ2-5|once
TGCAGTACGACTAGCGGGGGGGCGTACTTC
CSTTSGGAYF
>NA|TRBV29-1|TRBJ1-5|many
TGCAGCGTTGCGTGGGATAGCAATCAGCCCCAGCATTTT
CSVAWDSNQPQHF
>TRBD1|TRBV6-5|TRBJ2-1|many
TGTGCCAGCCGTAGGGGGCCGTCCTACAATGAGCAGTTCTTC
CASRRGPSYNEQFF
>NA|TRBV20-1|TRBJ2-7|many
TGCAGTGCTAGAGATTTTTCCAGGTCGGCCTACGAGCAGTACTTC
CSARDFSRSAYEQYF
>TRBD2|TRBV5-1|TRBJ2-3|many
TGCGCCAGCAATCCAGGACTAGCGGGGGGAGGAGATACGCAGTATTTT
CASNPGLAGGGDTQYF
>TRBD1|TRBV20-1|TRBJ2-3|many
TGCAGTGCAAACGGGGACAGGCCCAGCACAGATACGCAGTATTTT
CSANGDRPSTDTQYF
>NA|TRBV24-1|TRBJ1-3|NA
TGTGCTACGGACGTGATCCCACTCTCTGGAAACACCATATATTTT
CATDVIPLSGNTIYF
>NA|TRBV9|TRBJ2-1|many
TGTGCCAGCAGCGCAGGACGGCAACCTTACAATGAGCAGTTCTTC
CASSAGRQPYNEQFF